This T cell receptor beta chain derives from a study of shared clonotypes between healthy human individuals. CCR7-negative CD45RA+ TemRA cells were combined with CD45RO+ cells to form CD8 memory. Profiled with immunoSEQ multiplex PCR; TCRdb holds only in-frame clones, not every one. The sample has more than 550,000 clones, around 91% seen once; the top ten hold approximately 35%. This clone was counted a few times. The sequence came from a young man in good health. Some clones in this sample may be carry-over from other donors' samples. Sequencing input: memory CD8+ T cells from PBMCs. The sample's subset: CD45RO+ cells pooled with CCR7-negative TemRA cells.

In DNA form, the CDR3 reads TGTGCCAGCACCCGGACGATCTCCTACAATGAGCAGTTCTTC. Protein sequence: CASTRTISYNEQFF. The V gene is TRBV6-1, the J gene TRBJ2-1; D gene uncertain. V was trimmed by 7 bases and J by 0 bases, leaving 10 bases between them. This CDR3 is built from 14 residues. Germline values: CDR1 MNHNS, CDR2 SASEGT.